The 7 T cell receptor beta chains presented below share a single source sample, sequenced in a study of technical replicates of blood from several donors (dated by TCRdb to about 2017). Preparation of the library involved the immunoSEQ multiplex PCR assay. The table comes from immuneACCESS by way of TCRdb, which keeps in-frame sequences with V and J called. Part of the clones is missing from these tables; in studies checked, under half for an unresolved V gene and the rest for unknown reasons. This sample lists under 95,000 clones; 95% were detected once. Roughly 0.28% of the sample comes from the top ten. The specimen sequenced was T cells isolated from PBMCs. The source is a human donor in good health.

The CDR3 reads CASSLANNEQFF. The CDR3 bases are TGCGCCAGCAGCTTAGCCAACAATGAGCAGTTCTTC. The chain employs TRBV5-1 and TRBJ2-1; no definite D call. Germline CDR1 is SGHRS and CDR2 is YFSETQ. Trimming removed 2 bases at V and 5 bases at J, with 5 bases between. This CDR3 is 12 amino acids long.

V is TRBV19 and J is TRBJ2-1; tentatively, D is TRBD2 (6 bases). Germline assignment: CDR1 LNHDA and CDR2 SQIVND (reference sequence). V shed 8 bases and J shed 0 bases, with 14 bases lying between them. The length of the CDR3 is 15 residues. The CDR3, as DNA: TGTGCCAGTCAATGGGACTCGAGCTCCTACAATGAGCAGTTCTTC. It translates to CASQWDSSSYNEQFF.

This chain joins TRBV19 and TRBJ1-2; no reliable D call. V lost 3 bases and J lost 4, with 12 bases in between. CDR3 length: 14 amino acids. Germline V gene data show CDR1 as LNHDA and CDR2 as SQIVND (reference sequence). The chain's CDR3 is CASSIVRGAYGYTF. CDR3 sequence (DNA): TGTGCCAGTAGTATCGTCCGCGGCGCCTATGGCTACACCTTC.

The chain employs TRBV2 and TRBJ2-5, with D perhaps TRBD2 (5 bases). This CDR3 contains 13 residues. Germline CDR1 is SNHLY and CDR2 is FYNNEI. With 7 bases removed from V and 3 bases from J, the gap between germline ends came to 12 bases. CDR3 residues: CASIRGVKETQYF. In DNA form, the CDR3 reads TGTGCCAGCATTCGGGGAGTTAAAGAGACCCAGTACTTC.

The chain couples TRBV30 to TRBJ1-5; no clear D. Germline V lookup: CDR1 GTSNPN, CDR2 SVGIG (reference sequence). Trimming stripped 0 bases from V and 2 bases from J, with 8 bases between. The CDR3 consists of 14 residues. For the CDR3, the DNA is TGTGCCTGGAGTGTAGGGAGGGGCAATCAGCCCCAGCATTTT. Its protein product is CAWSVGRGNQPQHF. Together with reference TRBV30 and TRBJ1-5, the CDR3 gives the full variable domain: SQTIHQWPATLVQPVGSPLSLECTVEGTSNPNLYWYRQAAGRGLQLLFYSVGIGQISSEVPQNLSASRPQDRQFILSSKKLLLSDSGFYLCAWSVGRGNQPQHFGDGTRLSIL.

The chain joins TRBV10-1 to TRBJ2-1; 8 bases are shared with TRBD1. Germline V gives CDR1 WNHNN, CDR2 SYGVQD (reference sequence). J gave up 4 bases and V 2 bases, and 4 bases lay outside the gene matches. The CDR3 spans 15 residues. CDR3 in amino acids: CASSERTGTYNEQFF. As DNA, the CDR3 is TGCGCCAGCAGTGAGAGGACAGGGACATACAATGAGCAGTTCTTC.

The CDR3 protein is CASSPDGTGGETQYF. The CDR3 DNA reads TGCGCCAGCAGCCCGGATGGGACAGGGGGAGAGACCCAGTACTTC. The chain links TRBV5-1 to TRBJ2-5; 11 bases agree with TRBD1. The CDR3 spans 15 residues. CDR1 and CDR2 from the germline V gene are SGHRS and YFSETQ. V shed 4 bases, J shed 4 bases, and the junction held 6 bases outside the gene matches.